The 15 T cell receptor beta chains listed next were all sequenced from one sample in a study of early T cells in non-severe SARS-CoV-2 infection. TCRdb reanalysed the 5' RACE reads using MiXCR and keeps one entry per CDR3 protein. The sample carries 65,000 to 95,000 distinct CDR3 sequences, 16% recorded once. Sample: whole blood. These receptor sequences come from an adult who was a healthcare worker with PCR-confirmed SARS-CoV-2 infection or an uninfected control (not recorded which).

This clonotype has only a few counts. The chain joins TRBV7-3 to TRBJ2-2, with TRBD2 matching over 7 bases. After removal of 5 bases from V and 7 bases from J, the junction contained 13 bases not matched to a gene. The CDR3 spans 16 residues. Germline CDR1 SGHTA, CDR2 FQGTGA. The CDR3 region is CASSPERSGIIGELFF. CDR3 DNA: TGTGCCAGCAGCCCGGAACGGAGCGGGATTATCGGGGAGCTGTTTTTT.

This clonotype came up a few times. The genes are TRBV12-3 or TRBV12-4 and TRBJ2-5; 9 bases line up with TRBD1. V lost 2 bases to trimming and J lost 5 bases; unmatched junction nucleotides: 3. CDR3 length: 14 amino acids. CDR3 amino acids: CASSLRQGVETQYF. CDR3 nucleotide sequence: TGTGCCAGCAGTTTAAGACAGGGGGTGGAGACCCAGTACTTC.

The rearrangement joins TRBV12-3 or TRBV12-4 to TRBJ2-2, with 14 bases aligning to TRBD2. There are 18 residues in the CDR3. V lost 5 bases and J lost 7; bases outside the gene matches: 12. The CDR3 coding sequence is TGTGCCAGCAGTCACGGACAGGGACTAGCGGGAGTCAGCGGGGAGCTGTTTTTT. This sequence encodes CASSHGQGLAGVSGELFF.

This chain joins TRBV29-1 and TRBJ2-3; TRBD2 matches at 8 bases. Germline V gene data show CDR1 as SQVTM and CDR2 as ANQGSEA. Losses at the gene ends were 5 bases for V and 4 bases for J; bases not matched to a gene: 8. The CDR3 sequence is 14 residues long. In DNA, the CDR3 is TGCAGCGTTTCCGGGACTAGTTTAGCAGATACGCAGTATTTT. Translating it yields CSVSGTSLADTQYF.

A few counts support this clonotype. The chain recombines TRBV20-1 with TRBJ1-1; no definite D call. The V end was cut by 5 bases, the J end by 2 bases, with 6 bases between. Germline V CDR1 and CDR2: DFQATT, SNEGSKA (reference sequence). The CDR3 length is 11 residues. This CDR3 is CSAGRNTEAFF. The CDR3 DNA follows: TGCAGTGCTGGCAGAAACACTGAAGCTTTCTTT.

This rearrangement joins TRBV7-2 to TRBJ2-2; 7 bases line up with TRBD2. Trimming took 5 bases from V and 5 from J; bases not matched to a gene: 2. Germline V gene lookup returns CDR1 SGHTA and CDR2 FQGNSA. CDR3 length: 13 amino acids. The CDR3 protein is CASSREVTGELFF. For the CDR3, the DNA is TGTGCCAGCAGCCGGGAGGTAACCGGGGAGCTGTTTTTT.

The chain has TRBV2 and TRBJ2-2, with no clear D. Trimming shortened V by 0 bases and J by 4 bases, and 12 bases separated the two germline ends. The CDR3 loop spans 16 amino acids. Germline V gene lookup returns CDR1 SNHLY and CDR2 FYNNEI. The CDR3 here is CASSEARLPFTGELFF. The CDR3 DNA sequence: TGTGCCAGCAGTGAAGCCCGGCTACCCTTCACCGGGGAGCTGTTTTTT.

This clonotype has more than one count but fewer than ten. The CDR3 spells CASRPVTFNQPQHF. In DNA, the CDR3 is TGTGCCAGTAGGCCCGTAACCTTCAATCAGCCCCAGCATTTT. The chain combines TRBV19 with TRBJ1-5; no clear D gene. The CDR3 is made up of 14 amino acids. V was trimmed by 6 bases and J by 3 bases, leaving 12 bases between them. Germline loops: CDR1 LNHDA, CDR2 SQIVND (reference sequence).

The CDR3 protein is CASSTPSDRRNQPQHF. CDR3 bases: TGTGCCAGTAGTACACCCTCGGACAGGCGCAATCAGCCCCAGCATTTT. The chain is built from TRBV19 and TRBJ1-5; 7 nucleotides agree with TRBD1. With 4 bases clipped from V and 2 bases from J, the junction kept 8 bases outside the gene matches. The CDR3 is 16 residues long. CDR1 and CDR2 from the germline V gene are LNHDA and SQIVND (reference sequence).

The chain couples TRBV6-5 to TRBJ2-6; 14 bases match TRBD2. The ends lost 4 bases at V and 2 bases at J; junction bases unmatched: 4. The CDR3 contains 18 residues. From germline, CDR1 is MNHEY and CDR2 SVGAGI. Written as DNA, the CDR3 is TGTGCCAGCAGTTTTCGGACTAGCGGGAGGCCTGGGGCCAACGTCCTGACTTTC. Protein sequence: CASSFRTSGRPGANVLTF.

By sample share, this clonotype is medium-sized (0.01 to 0.1%). This chain links TRBV20-1 with TRBJ2-3, with 14 bases aligning to TRBD2. Germline CDR1 DFQATT, CDR2 SNEGSKA (reference sequence). This CDR3 is built from 14 residues. With V trimmed by 5 bases and J by 4 bases, 2 bases remained unmatched. The CDR3 nucleotides read TGCAGTGCTGGGACTAGCGGGAGTGCAGATACGCAGTATTTT. Translation: CSAGTSGSADTQYF.

The V gene is TRBV28, the J gene TRBJ2-3, with a possible D match to TRBD2 (6 bases). This CDR3 is built from 12 residues. From germline, CDR1 is MDHEN and CDR2 SYDVKM. The ends were cut back, 6 bases at V and 8 bases at J, with 12 bases in the middle. For the CDR3, the DNA is TGTGCCAGCAGGGGGTCTAGCGCTACGCAGTATTTT. Its translation is CASRGSSATQYF.

At least ten counts were recorded for this clonotype. V and J are TRBV10-1 and TRBJ2-1; tentatively, D is TRBD2 (5 bases). CDR1 is WNHNN and CDR2 is SYGVQD in the germline V gene (reference sequence). The CDR3 extends over 15 amino acids. V lost 3 bases and J 0 bases, leaving 9 bases between the germline ends. The CDR3, as DNA: TGCGCCAGCAGTGAACGGGGTAGCTCCTACAATGAGCAGTTCTTC. Protein product: CASSERGSSYNEQFF.

The chain joins TRBV29-1 to TRBJ1-1; no firm D call. This CDR3 contains 12 residues. Germline loops: CDR1 SQVTM, CDR2 ANQGSEA. Trimming took off 4 bases at V and 5 bases at J, with 11 bases between the two ends. In DNA, the CDR3 is TGCAGCGTTGCAGGATTGGGGACTGAAGCTTTCTTT. It codes for CSVAGLGTEAFF.

This clonotype was picked up a small number of times. The chain is built from TRBV19 and TRBJ2-5, with TRBD1 as a possible D gene (6 bases). The CDR3 sequence is 16 residues long. V was cut by 6 bases and J by 2 bases, with 19 bases left in between. Per germline, CDR1 LNHDA and CDR2 SQIVND (reference sequence). The CDR3 sequence is CASSRTAQIGQETQYF. CDR3 nucleotides: TGTGCCAGTAGCCGGACAGCACAGATTGGGCAAGAGACCCAGTACTTC.